The 8 T cell receptor beta chains in this list originate from one sample, sequenced in a study of identical twins. Using its own MiXCR run on the 5' RACE reads, TCRdb lists one record per CDR3 protein. The data show a few hundred thousand distinct CDR3 sequences, with around 15% seen just once and 0.98% held by the top ten. These same records also appear under a second study, on yellow fever vaccine responses in identical twins.

The material sequenced was CD4+ T cells sorted from blood. These receptors were taken from a woman between 18 and 29 years old in good health.

The J gene is TRBJ2-5, the V gene TRBV9; perhaps TRBD1 as D (8 bases). Deletions cut 6 bases from V and 4 bases from J, with 10 bases between. Germline V gives CDR1 SGDLS, CDR2 YYNGEE. The CDR3 loop spans 12 amino acids. The CDR3 DNA reads TGTGCCAGCAACAGGGGGGGAGAGACCCAGTACTTC. Translation gives CASNRGGETQYF.

This clonotype has more than one count but fewer than ten. This chain connects TRBV24-1 to TRBJ2-3; 7 bases are shared with TRBD2. The CDR3 is 16 residues long. V was clipped by 7 bases and J by 1 base; unmatched bases: 10. Germline assignment: CDR1 KGHDR and CDR2 SFDVKD. Written as DNA, the CDR3 is TGTGCCACCAGCCAGGGAGGGAGCCGTGGCACAGATACGCAGTATTTT. Its protein product is CATSQGGSRGTDTQYF.

This clonotype was seen more than once but under ten times. The rearrangement links TRBV29-1 to TRBJ2-1, with D possibly being TRBD1 (5 bases). CDR3 length: 13 residues. Trimming took 8 bases from V and 7 from J, leaving 18 bases between them. From germline, CDR1 is SQVTM and CDR2 ANQGSEA. CDR3 bases: TGCAGCCAATCCCAGGGCAGCTGGAATGAGCAGTTCTTC. As protein: CSQSQGSWNEQFF.

This clonotype showed up just a few times. The chain joins TRBV6-2 or TRBV6-3 to TRBJ2-3, with D uncertain. The V gene lost 9 bases and the J gene lost 2 bases, with 12 bases spanning the gap. Per the germline V gene, CDR1 is MNHEY and CDR2 is SVGEGT. This CDR3 is 13 amino acids long. CDR3 region: CARVYVSTDTQYF. CDR3 sequence (DNA): TGTGCCAGGGTGTACGTCTCCACAGATACGCAGTATTTT.

This clonotype was counted between two and nine times. The CDR3 DNA follows: TGTGCCAGCAGCCAAGGACAGGGGAGGCATGAGCAGTTCTTC. Translating gives CASSQGQGRHEQFF. The V and J genes are TRBV14 and TRBJ2-1, with 8 bases lining up with TRBD1. Germline lookup yields CDR1 SGHDN and CDR2 FVKESK. V gave up 1 base and J gave up 8 bases; unmatched junction bases: 4. The CDR3 is 14 amino acids.

This clonotype has a count of ten or more. The chain links TRBV7-3 to TRBJ2-1; D gene unclear. This CDR3 has 15 amino acids. Trimming removed 2 bases at V and 0 bases at J, with 8 bases between. Germline V CDR1 and CDR2: SGHTA, FQGTGA. The chain's CDR3 is CASSLYGSSYNEQFF. CDR3 coding DNA: TGTGCCAGCAGCTTATATGGTAGCTCCTACAATGAGCAGTTCTTC.

V and J are TRBV7-9 and TRBJ2-1; D perhaps matches TRBD1 (6 bases). CDR3 length: 12 residues. CDR1 and CDR2 (germline): SEHNR, FQNEAQ (reference sequence). V lost 7 bases and J 15 bases, leaving 19 bases between the germline ends. The CDR3 sequence is CASTRDTQGAFF. CDR3 DNA: TGTGCCAGCACCCGGGACACCCAGGGCGCGTTCTTC.

This clonotype occurred a few times. This chain links TRBV20-1 with TRBJ1-2, with D possibly TRBD1 on 5 matching bases. The CDR3 has 12 residues. Germline V CDR1 and CDR2: DFQATT, SNEGSKA (reference sequence). The V end was cut by 3 bases, the J end by 6 bases, with 11 bases between. CDR3 amino acids: CSASSQGDGYTF. As DNA, the CDR3 is TGCAGTGCTAGTTCCCAGGGTGATGGCTACACCTTC.